This T cell receptor (beta chain) came from a study of early stage breast cancer tumors (dated by TCRdb to about 2017). For context, the study as a whole: Of the approximately 15 invasive breast tumors, roughly eleven were found to be estrogen receptor-positive, progesterone receptor-positive and HER2-negative. The average read coverage per sample was around 9-fold. The samples as a whole yielded 2 million to 3 million detected templates, corresponding to 850,000 to 1,400,000 unique clonotypes. Of the approximately 12 ER+/PR+/HER2- tumors, eight were classified as invasive ductal carcinomas and four as invasive lobular carcinomas.

V has 3 bases trimmed and J has 6 bases trimmed; junction bases matching no gene number 8. The CDR3 starts with the cysteine, ends with the phenylalanine, and has 15 residues. Solely the CDR3 DNA is kept, with 45 bases framed from the first base. CDR1 and CDR2, looked up from the germline V gene, are SGDLS and YYNGEE. As to this clone: What antigen it recognizes has not been identified. Base-call qualities are not available, and no considerably larger clone is one nucleotide away.

Results and caveats for the whole study, not just this receptor: Compared with adjacent normal breast tissue, tumors had higher clonality and roughly 2.5-fold greater T cell density. Greater similarity was observed between blood and normal breast repertoires than between blood and tumor repertoires, and tumor was distinguished from normal in most of the 16 patients when each tissue was compared with blood. Enriched TCRB sequences shared across patients were found to be mostly commonly generated sequences that were unlikely to play an important role in the tumor microenvironment. Analysis by tumor subtype was prevented by the small cohort size. Chain pairing and functional markers such as CD4, CD8 and FOXP3 were missed by bulk genomic DNA sequencing of unsorted cells.

The study profiled bulk TCR beta-chain repertoires in matched peripheral blood, tumor and adjacent normal breast tissue taken from some 17 patients with early-stage breast cancer. Before surgery, about 5-11 mL of whole blood was collected into EDTA tubes and then processed within 2 hours. Peripheral blood mononuclear cells were isolated by Ficoll-Paque centrifugation in SepMate-50 tubes. PBMCs were cryopreserved in roughly 90% FBS with roughly 10% DMSO in aliquots of roughly 2 to 4.5 million cells and stored in liquid nitrogen. The Qiagen AllPrep DNA/RNA Mini kit was used to extract genomic DNA. Every sample was amplified as two independent genomic DNA replicates, using approximately 0.54 ug for blood and about 1.4 ug for tumor or normal breast. Following the manufacturer's instructions, the ImmunoSeq Intro kit was used to carry out TCRB sequencing on genomic DNA. Multiplex PCR was run for 31 cycles using proprietary primers and spike-in control sequences for absolute quantification. Single-end 150-bp reads were used to sequence an 87-bp fragment covering the CDR3 and the flanking V and J genes. Each lane of an Illumina MiSeq running version 3.0 chemistry carried seven multiplexed samples, with two replicates apiece. Per the source publication's procedure: The vendor's proprietary pipeline handled the raw data processing, merging both replicates into a single result for each sample. A clonotype was defined as productive rearrangements that share the same V-gene family, CDR3 amino acid sequence and J-gene segment. Clonality was calculated as 1 minus the normalized Shannon entropy (Pielou evenness) of TCRB abundances. T cell density was estimated as total templates divided by the number of input cells, with the number of input cells inferred from the DNA input amount. Recon with default parameters was used to estimate total repertoire diversity and clonality. Clonotypes with over 0.1% abundance in tumor and at least 32-fold higher abundance in tumor than in normal breast were defined as tumor-enriched. TCRdb took over this immuneACCESS table, retaining in-frame rearrangements with V and J assigned. Such tables are incomplete; in checked studies, under half of the missing clones stem from an unresolved V gene, and the remainder is unexplained. D and trimming were read from the DNA, whereas the V and J calls and clone size are those reported in that table. In all, the sample holds 45,000 to 60,000 clones, and 85% to 95% of those were seen once. In total, the top ten clones hold around 5% of the sample.

The clonotype comes from a person aged 70 to 85 with breast cancer. The sequencing input was blood. Here the chain combines TRBV9 and TRBJ2-1, with 8 central nucleotides matching TRBD1. The CDR3 here reads CASSAGTGYGNEQFF. The DNA sequence follows: TGTGCCAGCAGCGCCGGGACAGGTTATGGCAATGAGCAGTTCTTC.